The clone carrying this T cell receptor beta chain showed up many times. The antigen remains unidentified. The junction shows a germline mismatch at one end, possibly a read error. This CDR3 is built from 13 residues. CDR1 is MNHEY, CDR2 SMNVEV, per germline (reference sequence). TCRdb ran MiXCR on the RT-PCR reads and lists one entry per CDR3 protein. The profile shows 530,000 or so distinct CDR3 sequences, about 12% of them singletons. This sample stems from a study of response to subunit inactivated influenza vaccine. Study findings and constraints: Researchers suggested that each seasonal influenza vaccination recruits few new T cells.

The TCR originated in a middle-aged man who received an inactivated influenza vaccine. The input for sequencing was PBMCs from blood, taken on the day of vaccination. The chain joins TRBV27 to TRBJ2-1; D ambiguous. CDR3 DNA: TGCGCCAGCAGCTTGGGTGTGTACAATGAGCAGTTCTTC. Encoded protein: CASSLGVYNEQFF.